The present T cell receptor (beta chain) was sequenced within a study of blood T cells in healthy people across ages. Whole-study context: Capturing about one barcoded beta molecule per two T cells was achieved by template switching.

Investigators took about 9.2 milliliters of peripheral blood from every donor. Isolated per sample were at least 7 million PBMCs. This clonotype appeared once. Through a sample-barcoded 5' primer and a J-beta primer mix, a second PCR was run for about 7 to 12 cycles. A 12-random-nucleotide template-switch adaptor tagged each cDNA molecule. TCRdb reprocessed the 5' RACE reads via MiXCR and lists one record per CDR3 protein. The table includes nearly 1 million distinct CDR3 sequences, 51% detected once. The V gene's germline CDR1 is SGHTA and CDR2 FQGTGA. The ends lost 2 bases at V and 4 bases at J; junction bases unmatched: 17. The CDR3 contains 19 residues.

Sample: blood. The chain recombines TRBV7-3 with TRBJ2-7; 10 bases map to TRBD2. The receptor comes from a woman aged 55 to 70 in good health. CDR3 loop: CASSLFVVRPAGGGYEQYF. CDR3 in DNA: TGTGCCAGCAGCTTATTTGTTGTGCGCCCAGCGGGAGGGGGTTACGAGCAGTACTTC.